This is a list of T cell receptor beta chains from one sample in a study of blood T cell repertoires in COVID-19. Measured with immunoSEQ multiplex PCR; TCRdb has only the in-frame clones, and not every one. The sample holds 100,000 or so clones, about 91% seen once. Sequencing used peripheral blood. All receptors come from a man between 18 and 35 years old with acute or convalescent COVID-19. CDR3s include the opening cysteine and the closing phenylalanine or tryptophan. Fields, in order: J gene, CDR3 length, D gene, clone size, V gene, CDR3 DNA, CDR3 protein. The D gene is left open where the match is weak. Clone size, where shown, is once, few, many, or a class for clones that have expanded.

TRBJ1-1	13	.	.	TRBV28	TGTGCCAGCAGTTTAGTGAGGAACACTGAAGCTTTCTTT	CASSLVRNTEAFF
TRBJ2-7	17	.	.	TRBV19	TGTGCCAGTAGAGCCACCTTTGGTACAGGGACCCCCTACGAGCAGTACTTC	CASRATFGTGTPYEQYF
TRBJ1-3	15	.	.	TRBV4-1	TGCGCCAGCACCCTAGGATTTGGCTCTGGAAACACCATATATTTT	CASTLGFGSGNTIYF
TRBJ1-1	15	.	.	TRBV5-1	TGCGCCAGCAGCTCAAGAGCCAGTCAAGGCGGGGAAGCTTTCTTT	CASSSRASQGGEAFF
TRBJ2-7	14	.	.	TRBV7-2	TGTGCCAGCAGCTTAGGACCAGGGTTCTACGAGCAGTACTTC	CASSLGPGFYEQYF
TRBJ2-4	12	.	.	TRBV2	TGTGCCAGTTCCGGGGTCAAAAACATTCAGTACTTC	CASSGVKNIQYF
TRBJ1-2	15	.	.	TRBV19	TGTGCCAGTAGCGGCGGGCTGATCGCTAACTATGGCTACACCTTC	CASSGGLIANYGYTF
TRBJ2-7	14	TRBD1	.	TRBV7-2	TGTGCCAGCAGCACCCGACAGGGGGCCTACGAGCAGTACTTC	CASSTRQGAYEQYF
TRBJ2-1	14	TRBD1	.	TRBV5-6	TGTGCCAGCAGCTCCGGACAGGGTACCTATGAGCAGTTCTTC	CASSSGQGTYEQFF
TRBJ1-3	18	TRBD1	.	TRBV6-1	TGTGCCAGCAGTGTTCAGTTGGTAGGGACAGGCAACAGGGACACCATATATTTT	CASSVQLVGTGNRDTIYF
TRBJ2-7	15	TRBD2	.	TRBV3-1/TRBV3-2	TGTGCCAGCAGCCAAGATCTAGCGGGGTGGTACGAGCAGTACTTC	CASSQDLAGWYEQYF
TRBJ2-7	18	.	.	TRBV9	TGTGCCAGCAGCGCCGGGGGTGGGCCAGGCGGGGCTTTTAACGAGCAGTACTTC	CASSAGGGPGGAFNEQYF
TRBJ2-7	14	TRBD1	once	TRBV6-5	TGTGCCAGCAACAGAGGCGACAGGGGGGACGAGCAGTACTTC	CASNRGDRGDEQYF
TRBJ2-7	15	TRBD2	.	TRBV27	TGTGCCAGCAGTTTAGGGCTAGCGGGAGTCTACGAGCAGTACTTC	CASSLGLAGVYEQYF
TRBJ2-7	14	.	.	TRBV6-5	TGTGCCAGCATCCTAAATTGGGGGCTCTACGAGCAGTACTTC	CASILNWGLYEQYF
TRBJ2-1	16	TRBD2	.	TRBV6-1	TGTGCCAGCAGTGAAAGGGCTAGCGGGAGATACAATGAGCAGTTCTTC	CASSERASGRYNEQFF
TRBJ1-6	15	.	.	TRBV5-8	TGTGCCAGCAGCCTGGAGAGAAGGAGTAATTCACCCCTCCACTTT	CASSLERRSNSPLHF
TRBJ1-2	14	TRBD1	.	TRBV9	TGTGCCAGCAGCCCTTTGGGACAGCTCCGAGGCTACACCTTC	CASSPLGQLRGYTF
TRBJ2-7	17	.	.	TRBV10-1	TGCGCCACATCCCCTTGGGCGCAACTTGACGGGGGCTACGAGCAGTACTTC	CATSPWAQLDGGYEQYF
TRBJ2-7	16	.	.	TRBV24-1	TGTGCCACCAGTACCTTGCGGGGTAGGAGCTCCTACGAGCAGTACTTC	CATSTLRGRSSYEQYF
TRBJ1-2	15	.	.	TRBV27	TGTGCCAGCAGTCCCGACACGAGAGCCTTATATGGCTACACCTTC	CASSPDTRALYGYTF
TRBJ1-1	15	TRBD1	.	TRBV25-1	TGTGCCAGCAGTGAACCCCGACAGGGCGACACTGAAGCTTTCTTT	CASSEPRQGDTEAFF
TRBJ1-3	14	.	.	TRBV7-9	TGTGCCAGCAAAGGGGCTACAGCTGGAAACACCATATATTTT	CASKGATAGNTIYF
TRBJ2-2	16	.	.	TRBV30	TGTGCCTGGAGTGGGCAGGCGGGATCTGGGAGCGGGGAGCTGTTTTTT	CAWSGQAGSGSGELFF
TRBJ1-6	14	TRBD1	.	TRBV6-5	TGTGCCAGCAGCCGAGGGCAGGGGGAATCACCCCTCCACTTT	CASSRGQGESPLHF
TRBJ1-3	17	.	.	TRBV25-1	TGTGCCAGCAGTGAATCAAGGCAGGGAAGCTCTGGAAACACCATATATTTT	CASSESRQGSSGNTIYF
TRBJ1-2	15	.	.	TRBV5-1	TGCGCCAGCAGGGTGAGGGGGAAAATTAACTATGGCTACACCTTC	CASRVRGKINYGYTF
TRBJ2-2	17	TRBD1	once	TRBV5-1	TGCGCCAGCAGCTACGGGACAGGAGAGCCGGACACCGGGGAGCTGTTTTTT	CASSYGTGEPDTGELFF
TRBJ2-7	13	TRBD2	.	TRBV7-9	TGTGCCAGCAGCCTTTTTGGGGGGGACGAGCAGTACTTC	CASSLFGGDEQYF
TRBJ1-1	18	TRBD1	.	TRBV7-6	TGTGCCAGCAGCCAATACGGGACAGGGACGGATATGAACACTGAAGCTTTCTTT	CASSQYGTGTDMNTEAFF
TRBJ2-7	17	.	.	TRBV5-1	TGCGCCAGCAGCTTGGTTCCCACAGGTGATTTCGCCTACGAGCAGTACTTC	CASSLVPTGDFAYEQYF
TRBJ2-1	16	TRBD1	.	TRBV9	TGTGCCAGCAGCGTAGGACAGGGGGCGACGAACAATGAGCAGTTCTTC	CASSVGQGATNNEQFF
TRBJ2-1	15	TRBD2	once	TRBV30	TGTGCCTGGAGAAGGGGACTAGCTAACTACAATGAGCAGTTCTTC	CAWRRGLANYNEQFF
TRBJ1-1	14	.	.	TRBV14	TGTGCCAGCAGGCAGGGCGGCGGACAGCCTGAAGCTTTCTTT	CASRQGGGQPEAFF